A single sample is the source of the 30 T cell receptor beta chains below, sequenced in a study of blood T cell repertoires in COVID-19 (TCRdb year 2020). The library was obtained by the immunoSEQ multiplex PCR assay. This immuneACCESS table, as held by TCRdb, lists in-frame sequences with V and J called but not all clones. Of the missing ones, under half trace to an unresolved V gene in checked studies; the others have no known cause. This sample holds around 250,000 clones; over 75% were observed only once. The leading ten clones occupy roughly 2% of the sample. Source material: peripheral blood. The receptor source for this set is a man younger than 40 who had recovered from COVID-19.

The chain employs TRBV12-3 or TRBV12-4 and TRBJ2-1; possibly TRBD2 for D (5 bases). V lost 7 bases and J 8 bases, leaving 15 bases between the germline ends. CDR3 length: 13 residues. CDR3 protein: CASNRGYGDEQFF. CDR3 coding DNA: TGTGCCAGCAATCGCGGGTACGGCGATGAGCAGTTCTTC.

The gene calls are TRBV5-4 and TRBJ2-3; D remains ambiguous. The length of the CDR3 is 12 residues. V was clipped by 2 bases and J by 2 bases, with 3 bases between them. Germline V gene lookup returns CDR1 SGHNT and CDR2 YYREEE (reference sequence). The CDR3 here is CASSLLTDTQYF. The CDR3 DNA sequence: TGTGCCAGCAGCTTACTCACAGATACGCAGTATTTT.

This clone occurred once. The V call is TRBV15, the J call TRBJ2-2, with TRBD1 identical over 8 bases. Germline V lookup: CDR1 LNHNV, CDR2 YYDKDF (reference sequence). This CDR3 spans 17 amino acids. V shed 5 bases and J 7 bases; nucleotides not matched to a gene: 15. CDR3 sequence: CATSVNPRGLKGGELFF. In nucleotides, the CDR3 is TGTGCCACCAGCGTTAACCCCAGGGGGCTAAAAGGCGGGGAGCTGTTTTTT.

The chain joins TRBV12-5 to TRBJ1-1; tentatively, D is TRBD1 (6 bases). V was pared by 4 bases and J by 3 bases, with 15 bases between. This CDR3 comprises 15 residues. The germline gives CDR1 LGHNT, CDR2 FRNRAP. The CDR3 DNA reads TGTGCTAGTGGTTCAGGGGTTGGTGTGGACACTGAAGCTTTCTTT. It specifies CASGSGVGVDTEAFF.

This rearrangement joins TRBV5-1 to TRBJ2-7, with 12 bases lining up with TRBD1. Trimming took 4 bases from V and 4 from J; bases not matched to a gene: 9. The CDR3 sequence is 16 residues long. Germline V gene data show CDR1 as SGHRS and CDR2 as YFSETQ. CDR3 sequence: CASSNPGQGAGYEQYF. In DNA, the CDR3 is TGCGCCAGCAGCAACCCGGGACAGGGGGCGGGTTACGAGCAGTACTTC. Drawing the rest from reference TRBV5-1 and TRBJ2-7, the complete variable domain is KAGVTQTPRYLIKTRGQQVTLSCSPISGHRSVSWYQQTPGQGLQFLFEYFSETQRNKGNFPGRFSGRQFSNSRSEMNVSTLELGDSALYLCASSNPGQGAGYEQYFGPGTRLTVT.

The rearrangement joins TRBV19 to TRBJ2-2, with TRBD2 identical over 9 bases. CDR1 and CDR2 (germline): LNHDA, SQIVND (reference sequence). The CDR3 loop spans 17 amino acids. The J segment lost 0 bases and the V segment lost 6 bases, leaving 8 bases of the junction unmatched. CDR3 protein: CASREAGGPPNTGELFF. In nucleotides, the CDR3 is TGTGCCAGTAGAGAAGCGGGGGGCCCGCCGAACACCGGGGAGCTGTTTTTT.

The chain combines TRBV11-2 with TRBJ2-7; 10 bases are shared with TRBD2. From germline, CDR1 is SGHAT and CDR2 FQNNGV. The V gene end was trimmed by 5 bases and the J gene end by 6 bases; junction bases not matched to a gene: 7. This CDR3 is 14 amino acids long. CDR3 DNA sequence: TGTGCCAGCAGCGGTCCGGGACTAGCGACCGAGCAGTACGTC. Its translation is CASSGPGLATEQYV.

Here the CDR3 DNA reads TGTGCCAGCAGCGTTTCGGGACAGCTAAACTCTGGGGCCAACGTCCTGACTTTC. This translates into CASSVSGQLNSGANVLTF. The chain links TRBV9 to TRBJ2-6, with 7 positions matching TRBD1. CDR1 SGDLS and CDR2 YYNGEE come from the germline V gene. Trimming took 2 bases from V and 0 from J; bases not matched to a gene: 8. The CDR3 has 18 amino acids.

CDR3: CASSSTWGRRHEQYF. The CDR3 nucleotides are TGTGCCAGCAGCTCTACGTGGGGGAGGAGACACGAGCAGTACTTC. The chain couples TRBV2 to TRBJ2-7; weak D call: TRBD2 (6 bases). Germline CDR1 SNHLY, CDR2 FYNNEI. The V gene lost 6 bases and the J gene lost 5 bases, with 20 bases spanning the gap. CDR3 length: 15 residues.

This clone was picked up one time. This CDR3 is CASSLPGPDEQFF. CDR3 DNA: TGTGCCAGCAGTTTACCGGGTCCCGATGAGCAGTTCTTC. The V call is TRBV28, the J call TRBJ2-1; D gene uncertain. CDR3 length: 13 residues. The germline CDR1 and CDR2 sequences are MDHEN and SYDVKM. V was pared by 2 bases and J by 8 bases, with 10 bases between.

This clone has just a few counts. The J gene is TRBJ1-3, the V gene TRBV5-1; tentatively, D is TRBD1 (5 bases). V lost 0 bases, J lost 1 base, and 5 bases lay in between. The CDR3 spans 14 residues. CDR1 and CDR2 (germline): SGHRS, YFSETQ. The CDR3 is CASSLDRSGNTIYF. The CDR3 region has the DNA TGCGCCAGCAGCTTGGACAGGTCTGGAAACACCATATATTTT.

CDR3 coding DNA: TGTGCCATCAGTTCGGGAACCACCGGGGAGCTGTTTTTT. Protein: CAISSGTTGELFF. This rearrangement joins TRBV10-3 to TRBJ2-2; the D gene is possibly TRBD2 (5 bases). V lost 5 bases, J lost 4 bases, and 8 bases lay in between. The CDR3 contains 13 residues. CDR1 ENHRY and CDR2 SYGVKD come from the germline V gene.

The chain combines TRBV3-1 (or the pseudogene TRBV3-2) with TRBJ2-3; 15 bases align to TRBD2. Per germline, CDR1 LGHDT and CDR2 YNNKEL (reference sequence). Germline trimming cut 3 bases from V and 7 bases from J; bases unmatched to any gene: 2. The CDR3 contains 15 residues. Here the CDR3 reads CASSQGTSGGNTQYF. The DNA of the CDR3 is TGTGCCAGCAGCCAGGGGACTAGCGGGGGGAATACGCAGTATTTT.

CDR3 bases: TGTGCCAGCAGCTTAGCGCCGCGGGGGAGCACAGATACGCAGTATTTT. This sequence encodes CASSLAPRGSTDTQYF. This chain joins TRBV7-2 and TRBJ2-3; 7 nucleotides match TRBD2. Looked up from germline, CDR1 is SGHTA and CDR2 is FQGNSA. The CDR3 is 16 residues long. The V and J ends lost 0 bases and 0 bases, in that order; junction bases with no gene match: 3.

The V and J genes are TRBV7-6 and TRBJ1-1; maybe TRBD1 (5 bases). CDR3 size: 14 residues. V lost 3 bases and J 2 bases, leaving 10 bases between the germline ends. CDR1 and CDR2 from the germline V gene are SGHVS and FNYEAQ. CDR3: CASSFGQGNTEAFF. Written as DNA, the CDR3 is TGTGCCAGCAGCTTCGGCCAGGGAAACACTGAAGCTTTCTTT.

This rearrangement joins TRBV1 to TRBJ2-2; the tabulated D call, TRBD2, remains unverified against the DNA. TRBV1 is given as a pseudogene. This CDR3 spans 21 amino acids. The CDR3 is CTSSQDLLAGGFPANTGELFF. For the CDR3, the DNA is TGCACCAGCAGCCAAGATCTCTTAGCGGGGGGCTTCCCCGCGAACACCGGGGAGCTGTTTTTT.

This chain joins TRBV4-1 and TRBJ2-3, with unresolved D. There are 13 residues in the CDR3. Germline assignment: CDR1 MGHRA and CDR2 YSYEKL. The V gene lost 3 bases and the J gene lost 6 bases, with 10 bases spanning the gap. In nucleotides, the CDR3 is TGCGCCAGCAGCCAGCATAGAACCGATACGCAGTATTTT. Translation gives CASSQHRTDTQYF.

The chain joins TRBV10-1 to TRBJ1-1, with D perhaps TRBD1 (5 bases). The V gene lost 2 bases and the J gene lost 7 bases, with 11 bases spanning the gap. This CDR3 region has 13 residues. Germline V gene data show CDR1 as WNHNN and CDR2 as SYGVQD (reference sequence). The CDR3 nucleotides read TGCGCCAGCAGTGAGACCTCGGGGGGTGAAGCTTTCTTT. It codes for CASSETSGGEAFF.

The rearrangement joins TRBV5-1 to TRBJ1-1, with D possibly matching TRBD1 (6 bases). Germline V gene sequence: CDR1 SGHRS, CDR2 YFSETQ. The CDR3 sequence is 14 residues long. Trimming shortened V by 3 bases and J by 3 bases, and 12 bases separated the two germline ends. The CDR3 DNA reads as TGCGCCAGCAGCTCACAGGGCCGGGACACTGAAGCTTTCTTT. This translates into CASSSQGRDTEAFF.

The V and J genes are TRBV21-1 and TRBJ2-3; no check of the table's D call, TRBD1, against the DNA was made. TRBV21-1 is designated a pseudogene. This CDR3 region has 16 residues. In DNA, the CDR3 is TGTGCCAGGGAGGAGTACAGGGCAAGGGCAGCAGATACGCAGTATTTT. It is translated as CAREEYRARAADTQYF.

This clone was seen a single time. J is TRBJ2-5 and V is TRBV28; tentative D call: TRBD1 (6 bases). The CDR3 is 14 amino acids. Germline values: CDR1 MDHEN, CDR2 SYDVKM. V lost 5 bases to trimming and J lost 4 bases, with 14 bases between them. This CDR3 is CASSRRRDTETQYF. The CDR3 DNA sequence: TGTGCCAGCAGTCGCCGCCGGGACACAGAGACCCAGTACTTC.

The V and J genes are TRBV6-4 and TRBJ1-5; weak D call: TRBD1 (5 bases). The CDR3 is 14 amino acids. V lost 0 bases to trimming and J lost 6 bases, with 9 bases between them. Germline CDR1 MRHNA, CDR2 SNTAGT. CDR3 DNA sequence: TGTGCCAGCAGTGACTCGGGGGGAAGTCAGCCCCAGCATTTT. Translating it yields CASSDSGGSQPQHF.

The J gene is TRBJ1-2, the V gene TRBV3-1 (or the pseudogene TRBV3-2), with 7 bases matching TRBD1. V was clipped by 6 bases and J by 2 bases; unmatched bases: 6. In germline, CDR1 is LGHDT, CDR2 YNNKEL (reference sequence). This CDR3 is built from 14 residues. CDR3 residues: CASRNRGGNYGYTF. The CDR3 DNA sequence: TGTGCCAGCAGGAACAGGGGTGGGAACTATGGCTACACCTTC.

J is TRBJ2-2 and V is TRBV27; D is unclear. There are 13 residues in the CDR3. Trimming pared 6 bases from V and 7 bases from J, leaving 12 bases between. Germline CDR1 reads MNHEY; CDR2 reads SMNVEV (reference sequence). CDR3 in amino acids: CASSPQRNGELFF. As DNA, the CDR3 is TGTGCCAGCAGCCCTCAGCGTAACGGGGAGCTGTTTTTT.

The chain joins TRBV5-1 to TRBJ1-4; D remains ambiguous. The V and J ends lost 4 bases and 8 bases respectively, with 15 bases between them. The germline CDR1 and CDR2 sequences are SGHRS and YFSETQ. The length of the CDR3 is 14 residues. The CDR3 sequence is CASSAGNLGEKLFF. DNA for the CDR3: TGCGCCAGCAGCGCGGGGAATTTGGGGGAAAAACTGTTTTTT.

This rearrangement joins TRBV24-1 to TRBJ1-5, with D perhaps matching TRBD1 (6 bases). Trimming removed 12 bases at V and 0 bases at J, with 23 bases between. CDR1 is KGHDR and CDR2 is SFDVKD in the germline V gene. CDR3 size: 17 residues. CDR3: CAPIRGRIINSNQPQHF. Here the CDR3 DNA reads TGTGCCCCCATCAGGGGCCGGATAATTAATAGCAATCAGCCCCAGCATTTT.

The chain has TRBV5-6 and TRBJ1-4; D may be TRBD1 (6 bases). This CDR3 region has 14 residues. Trimming stripped 1 base from V and 8 bases from J, with 12 bases between. Germline V gives CDR1 SGHDT, CDR2 YYEEEE. The CDR3 region has the DNA TGTGCCAGCAGCTTGACCGGGACACAAGAAAAACTGTTTTTT. Its protein is CASSLTGTQEKLFF. The complete variable domain, with remaining parts taken from reference TRBV5-6 and TRBJ1-4, reads DAGVTQSPTHLIKTRGQQVTLRCSPKSGHDTVSWYQQALGQGPQFIFQYYEEEERQRGNFPDRFSGHQFPNYSSELNVNALLLGDSALYLCASSLTGTQEKLFFGSGTQLSVL.

This clone was found many times. V and J are TRBV6-5 and TRBJ1-4, with 8 bases identical to TRBD1. CDR1 MNHEY and CDR2 SVGAGI come from the germline V gene. J lost 5 bases, V lost 6 bases, and 8 bases had no gene match. The CDR3 extends over 15 amino acids. CDR3 sequence reads: CASSRQGNGNEKLFF. CDR3 nucleotides: TGTGCCAGCAGCCGACAGGGGAACGGGAATGAAAAACTGTTTTTT.

V and J are TRBV7-6 and TRBJ2-2, with 16 bases identical to TRBD2. The CDR3 extends over 18 amino acids. V shed 5 bases and J 1 base; nucleotides not matched to a gene: 4. CDR1 and CDR2 (germline): SGHVS, FNYEAQ. CDR3 nucleotide sequence: TGTGCCAGCAGCGCGGGACTAGCGGGGGGGAAGAACACCGGGGAGCTGTTTTTT. Its protein is CASSAGLAGGKNTGELFF.

V usage is TRBV7-8 and J usage is TRBJ2-7, with D unresolved. V lost 2 bases and J lost 0, with 8 bases in between. CDR3 length: 14 residues. Germline-derived CDR1 and CDR2 are SGHVS and FQNEAQ. CDR3 nucleotides: TGTGCCAGCAGCTTACTTCGGTACTCCTACGAGCAGTACGTC. Protein: CASSLLRYSYEQYV.